This paragraph covers one TCR beta chain sequence. The sample originates from a study of blood T cell repertoires in COVID-19. The Seattle site enrolled patients during active infection and followed them longitudinally. Original processing notes: Estimated nucleated cell counts came from reference gene primer amplification. Method: immunoSEQ multiplex PCR; TCRdb's copy keeps in-frame clones and lacks some. The V and J calls and the clone size are those of that table, but D and trimming were determined from the DNA. Altogether around 200,000 clones are present, approximately 81% being singletons, with the ten largest covering 13% to 15%. The CDR3 extends over 13 amino acids. From germline, CDR1 is LNHDA and CDR2 SQIVND (reference sequence). With 9 bases clipped from V and 6 bases from J, the junction kept 4 bases outside the gene matches.

The TCR originated in a woman aged 70-85 years with COVID-19, enrolled during active disease. The rearrangement uses TRBV19 and TRBJ1-6; 8 bases align to TRBD1. The specimen was peripheral blood. The CDR3 coding sequence is TGTGCCAGCGAGGACAGGGCTAATTCACCCCTCCACTTT. Its protein is CASEDRANSPLHF. Full variable domain (remainder filled in from reference TRBV19 and TRBJ1-6): DGGITQSPKYLFRKEGQNVTLSCEQNLNHDAMYWYRQDPGQGLRLIYYSQIVNDFQKGDIAEGYSVSREKKESFPLTVTSAQKNPTAFYLCASEDRANSPLHFGNGTRLTVT.